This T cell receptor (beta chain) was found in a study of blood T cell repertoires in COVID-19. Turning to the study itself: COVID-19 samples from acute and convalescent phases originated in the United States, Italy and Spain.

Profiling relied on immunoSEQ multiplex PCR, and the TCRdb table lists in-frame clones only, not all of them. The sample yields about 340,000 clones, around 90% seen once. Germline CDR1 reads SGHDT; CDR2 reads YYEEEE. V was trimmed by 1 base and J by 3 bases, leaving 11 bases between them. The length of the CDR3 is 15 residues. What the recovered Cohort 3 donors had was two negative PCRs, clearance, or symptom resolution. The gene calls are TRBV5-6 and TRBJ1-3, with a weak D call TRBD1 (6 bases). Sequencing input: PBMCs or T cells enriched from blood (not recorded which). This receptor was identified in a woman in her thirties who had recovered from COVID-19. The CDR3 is CASSLIPGHGNTIYF. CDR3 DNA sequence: TGTGCCAGCAGCTTGATACCGGGACATGGAAACACCATATATTTT.